This is a list of T cell receptor beta chains from one sample in a study of blood T cell repertoires in COVID-19. The table came from immunoSEQ multiplex PCR; TCRdb's copy has only in-frame clones and leaves some out. The sample consists of under 150,000 clones, 75% to 90% of them appearing once. Sequencing was done on a sample of peripheral blood. These TCRs come from a human donor in a cohort sampled during active COVID-19. Both conserved end residues are part of each CDR3. A D gene is named only where the DNA matches it firmly. The size field is filled for only some rows; it gives once, few, many or a size class.

- few TRBJ1-1 TRBV7-2 CASSLRGPNTEAFF TGTGCCAGCAGCTTAAGGGGTCCGAACACTGAAGCTTTCTTT
- - TRBJ1-2 TRBV6-1 CASSESTGFRGNYGYTF TGTGCCAGCAGTGAATCTACGGGGTTCAGGGGTAACTATGGCTACACCTTC
- few TRBJ2-7 TRBV18 CASSPPVSYEQYF TGTGCCAGCTCACCACCGGTCAGCTACGAGCAGTACTTC
TRBD2 - TRBJ2-1 TRBV5-6 CASSLAGGADNEQFF TGTGCCAGCAGCTTGGCGGGGGGGGCGGACAATGAGCAGTTCTTC
- once TRBJ2-5 TRBV19 CASSTMIGGSETQYF TGTGCCAGTAGTACCATGATCGGGGGATCAGAGACCCAGTACTTC
- - TRBJ2-3 TRBV7-2 CASSLGGVGDTQYF TGTGCCAGCAGCCTAGGGGGGGTGGGAGATACGCAGTATTTT
- - TRBJ2-7 TRBV10-2 CASSVPGGSEQYF TGCGCCAGCAGTGTCCCAGGAGGAAGCGAGCAGTACTTC
- - TRBJ2-1 TRBV9 CASSVEGRGGYNEQFF TGTGCCAGCAGCGTAGAAGGCAGGGGCGGCTACAATGAGCAGTTCTTC
- - TRBJ1-1 TRBV6-1 CASSEFQGSRAEAFF TGTGCCAGCAGTGAATTTCAGGGGTCTAGGGCTGAAGCTTTCTTT
TRBD2 - TRBJ2-3 TRBV4-1 CASSQVSLALTDTQYF TGCGCCAGCAGCCAAGTTTCACTAGCGTTGACAGATACGCAGTATTTT
- - TRBJ1-4 TRBV6-2/TRBV6-3 CASSYADRWGEKLFF TGTGCCAGCAGTTACGCGGACAGATGGGGTGAAAAACTGTTTTTT
TRBD2 - TRBJ2-7 TRBV2 CASRGTSGAPEQYF TGTGCCAGCAGGGGGACTAGCGGGGCGCCTGAGCAGTACTTC
TRBD2 - TRBJ2-7 TRBV9 CASSVDGGKVYEQYF TGTGCCAGCAGCGTAGACGGGGGGAAAGTCTACGAGCAGTACTTC
- - TRBJ2-1 TRBV27 CAARESYSYNEQFF TGTGCCGCGAGGGAGTCCTACTCCTACAATGAGCAGTTCTTC
TRBD1 - TRBJ1-5 TRBV28 CASRDDRGNQPQHF TGTGCCAGCAGAGATGACAGGGGCAATCAGCCCCAGCATTTT
TRBD1 - TRBJ2-7 TRBV11-2 CASRFTGTGSYEQYF TGTGCCAGCCGCTTCACCGGGACAGGGTCCTACGAGCAGTACTTC
TRBD2 - TRBJ2-4 TRBV6-6 CASSYRGLVGGDIQYF TGTGCCAGCAGTTACCGTGGACTAGTGGGTGGGGACATTCAGTACTTC
TRBD1 - TRBJ2-1 TRBV11-3 CASSEPGGSYNEQFF TGTGCCAGCAGCGAACCAGGGGGTTCCTACAATGAGCAGTTCTTC
- - TRBJ2-7 TRBV5-4 CASRPRDTPYEQYF TGTGCCAGCAGACCCAGGGACACCCCCTACGAGCAGTACTTC
- - TRBJ2-5 TRBV19 CASSETQRQETQYF TGTGCCAGTAGTGAAACACAACGCCAAGAGACCCAGTACTTC
- - TRBJ1-6 TRBV7-3 CASSFAAGDNSPLHF TGTGCCAGCAGCTTTGCAGCAGGGGATAATTCACCCCTCCACTTT
- once TRBJ1-5 TRBV5-1 CASSLTPGYSNQPQHF TGCGCCAGCAGCTTGACGCCAGGTTATAGCAATCAGCCCCAGCATTTT
TRBD1 - TRBJ2-7 TRBV7-9 CASSLAPGTGVYEQYF TGTGCCAGCAGCTTAGCTCCGGGGACAGGGGTATACGAGCAGTACTTC
- few TRBJ1-5 TRBV15 CATSLGVSNQPQHF TGTGCCACCAGCCTCGGGGTAAGCAATCAGCCCCAGCATTTT
- - TRBJ1-1 TRBV29-1 CSVGTQGKAFF TGCAGCGTTGGAACACAGGGAAAAGCTTTCTTT
TRBD1 - TRBJ1-6 TRBV27 CASPTGVPLHF TGTGCCAGCCCGACAGGGGTTCCCCTCCACTTT
- - TRBJ2-7 TRBV6-5 CASSYSMRTASYEQYF TGTGCCAGCAGTTACTCGATGAGGACAGCCTCCTACGAGCAGTACTTC
TRBD1 - TRBJ1-3 TRBV30 CAWSVLLGQGSGNTIYF TGTGCCTGGAGTGTACTTTTGGGACAGGGCTCTGGAAACACCATATATTTT
- - TRBJ1-5 TRBV6-5 CASRRDSNNQPQHF TGTGCCAGCAGGAGAGACAGCAACAATCAGCCCCAGCATTTT
- once TRBJ1-1 TRBV28 CASSLGREITEAFF TGTGCCAGCAGTTTAGGACGGGAGATCACTGAAGCTTTCTTT
- - TRBJ1-2 TRBV6-2/TRBV6-3 CASSYTGGNGYTF TGTGCCAGCAGTTACACGGGCGGGAACGGCTACACCTTC
- - TRBJ2-7 TRBV19 CASSTRRGISYEQYF TGTGCCAGTAGTACTCGGCGGGGTATTTCCTACGAGCAGTACTTC
TRBD2 - TRBJ2-7 TRBV27 CASRRGGGVYEQYF TGTGCCAGCAGGCGAGGCGGGGGTGTCTACGAGCAGTACTTC
- - TRBJ2-1 TRBV6-5 CASSNPRNEQFF TGTGCCAGCAGTAACCCGAGGAATGAGCAGTTCTTC
- - TRBJ2-1 TRBV23-1 CASSHRTSPTGNEQFF TGCGCCAGCAGTCACCGTACTAGCCCCACCGGTAATGAGCAGTTCTTC
TRBD1 once TRBJ1-2 TRBV30 CAWRAGTADKGGYTF TGTGCCTGGAGAGCCGGGACAGCGGACAAGGGTGGCTACACCTTC
- - TRBJ2-1 TRBV25-1 CASSDHTGIGYNEQFF TGTGCCAGCAGTGACCATACAGGGATCGGGTACAATGAGCAGTTCTTC
TRBD1 - TRBJ1-2 TRBV11-2 CASSSFPGGYGYTF TGTGCCAGCAGCTCCTTTCCAGGGGGCTATGGCTACACCTTC
TRBD2 once TRBJ2-3 TRBV6-5 CASSYGTSADTQYF TGTGCCAGCAGTTACGGGACTAGCGCAGATACGCAGTATTTT
- - TRBJ2-1 TRBV18 CASSPAEGYNNEQFF TGTGCCAGCTCACCGGCCGAGGGTTATAACAATGAGCAGTTCTTC
TRBD2 - TRBJ2-2 TRBV11-2 CASSPSGGGIGELFF TGTGCCAGCAGCCCCAGTGGGGGGGGTATCGGGGAGCTGTTTTTT
TRBD1 - TRBJ1-3 TRBV5-8 CASSLGTDSGNTIYF TGTGCCAGCAGCCTAGGGACAGACTCTGGAAACACCATATATTTT
TRBD2 - TRBJ2-3 TRBV6-1 CASSEGLAGTDTQYF TGTGCCAGCAGTGAAGGACTAGCGGGGACAGATACGCAGTATTTT
- - TRBJ2-3 TRBV5-1 CASTDRGALTDTQYF TGCGCCAGCACAGACCGGGGGGCCCTCACAGATACGCAGTATTTT
TRBD2 - TRBJ2-1 TRBV7-3 CASSPPTSGEQFF TGTGCCAGCAGCCCCCCTACTAGCGGCGAGCAGTTCTTC
- - TRBJ2-5 TRBV29-1 CSVVGQGGETQYF TGCAGCGTCGTCGGTCAGGGGGGCGAGACCCAGTACTTC
TRBD2 - TRBJ2-2 TRBV7-2 CASSPTSGGASPGELFF TGTGCCAGCAGCCCGACTAGCGGGGGGGCCTCGCCCGGGGAGCTGTTTTTT
- - TRBJ1-5 TRBV30 CAWSALDGSNQPQHF TGTGCCTGGAGTGCCCTTGACGGGAGCAATCAGCCCCAGCATTTT
TRBD1 - TRBJ2-3 TRBV5-1 CASSTRDRGNTDTQYF TGCGCCAGCAGCACCAGGGACAGGGGGAACACAGATACGCAGTATTTT
TRBD1 - TRBJ1-2 TRBV24-1 CATRYVDRGRPHGGYTF TGTGCCACCAGATATGTGGACAGGGGGCGCCCCCACGGGGGCTACACCTTC
TRBD1 - TRBJ1-4 TRBV7-9 CASSFSGTGSEKLFF TGTGCCAGCAGCTTTTCCGGGACAGGGAGTGAAAAACTGTTTTTT
- - TRBJ2-2 TRBV4-3 CASTNLPGELFF TGCGCCAGCACCAACTTACCCGGGGAGCTGTTTTTT
TRBD1 - TRBJ1-4 TRBV6-5 CASSFRDRGYEKLFF TGTGCCAGCAGTTTCCGGGACAGGGGGTATGAAAAACTGTTTTTT
- - TRBJ1-1 TRBV6-6 CATLGGAPNTEAFF TGTGCCACCCTAGGGGGGGCCCCGAACACTGAAGCTTTCTTT
TRBD1 - TRBJ1-1 TRBV6-2/TRBV6-3 CASSKTGQGRTEAFF TGTGCCAGCAGTAAGACTGGACAGGGGAGAACTGAAGCTTTCTTT
- - TRBJ2-1 TRBV10-3 CASLTGTSSYNEQFF TGTGCCAGCCTCACCGGGACAAGCTCCTACAATGAGCAGTTCTTC
TRBD2 - TRBJ2-1 TRBV18 CASAPVAGAYNEQFF TGTGCCAGCGCCCCGGTAGCGGGGGCCTACAATGAGCAGTTCTTC
TRBD2 - TRBJ2-7 TRBV6-6 CASSSSGLAVTYEQYF TGTGCCAGCAGTTCGTCGGGACTAGCGGTAACCTACGAGCAGTACTTC